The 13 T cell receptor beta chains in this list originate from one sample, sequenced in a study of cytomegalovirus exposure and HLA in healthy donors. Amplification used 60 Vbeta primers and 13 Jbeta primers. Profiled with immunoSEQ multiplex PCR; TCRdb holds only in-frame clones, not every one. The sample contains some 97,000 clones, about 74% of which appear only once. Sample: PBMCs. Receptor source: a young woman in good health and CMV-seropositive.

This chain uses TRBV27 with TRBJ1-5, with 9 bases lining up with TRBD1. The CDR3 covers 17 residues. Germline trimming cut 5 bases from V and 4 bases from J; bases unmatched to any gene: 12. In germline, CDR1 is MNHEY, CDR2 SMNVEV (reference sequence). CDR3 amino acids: CASSPFPPGQGNQPQHF. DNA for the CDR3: TGTGCCAGCAGTCCCTTCCCCCCGGGACAGGGTAATCAGCCCCAGCATTTT.

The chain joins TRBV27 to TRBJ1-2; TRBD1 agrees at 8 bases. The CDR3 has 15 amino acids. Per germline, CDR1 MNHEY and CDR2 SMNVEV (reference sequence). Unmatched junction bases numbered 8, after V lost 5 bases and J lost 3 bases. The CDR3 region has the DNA TGTGCCAGCAGTCCGGGGACAGGAAACTACTATGGCTACACCTTC. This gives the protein CASSPGTGNYYGYTF.

CDR3 DNA: TGTGCCAGTAGTATCGGGTTACGGGGGAAGGGTGAGCAGTTCTTC. This translates into CASSIGLRGKGEQFF. This chain connects TRBV19 to TRBJ2-1, with D possibly being TRBD2 (6 bases). CDR1 and CDR2 (germline): LNHDA, SQIVND (reference sequence). This CDR3 is 15 amino acids long. Trimming cost V 3 bases and J 9 bases, with 18 bases left between them.

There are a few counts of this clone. CDR3 protein: CASSPGHWGYTF. The CDR3 DNA follows: TGTGCCAGCAGTCCGGGACACTGGGGCTACACCTTC. The rearrangement links TRBV6-5 to TRBJ1-2; TRBD1 is a possible D gene (6 bases). The V end was cut by 5 bases, the J end by 8 bases, with 12 bases between. The CDR3 sequence is 12 residues long. Germline V gives CDR1 MNHEY, CDR2 SVGAGI.

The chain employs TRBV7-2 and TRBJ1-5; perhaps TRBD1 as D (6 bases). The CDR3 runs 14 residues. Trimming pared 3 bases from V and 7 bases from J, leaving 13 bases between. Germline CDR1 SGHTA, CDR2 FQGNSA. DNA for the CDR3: TGTGCCAGCAGCTTTCTACAGGGTGGACAGCCCCAGCATTTT. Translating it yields CASSFLQGGQPQHF.

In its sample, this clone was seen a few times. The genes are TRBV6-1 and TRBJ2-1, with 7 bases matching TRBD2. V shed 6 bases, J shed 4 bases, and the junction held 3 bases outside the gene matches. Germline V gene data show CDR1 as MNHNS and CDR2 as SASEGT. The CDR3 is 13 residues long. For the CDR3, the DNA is TGTGCCAGCAGGTGGGGGGGTTACAATGAGCAGTTCTTC. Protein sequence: CASRWGGYNEQFF.

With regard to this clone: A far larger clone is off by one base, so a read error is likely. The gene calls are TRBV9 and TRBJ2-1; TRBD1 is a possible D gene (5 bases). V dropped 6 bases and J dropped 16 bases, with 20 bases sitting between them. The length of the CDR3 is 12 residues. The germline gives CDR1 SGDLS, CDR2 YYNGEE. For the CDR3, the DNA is TGTGCCAGCACTCCTACGAAAGGGGATGCCTTCTTC. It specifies CASTPTKGDAFF. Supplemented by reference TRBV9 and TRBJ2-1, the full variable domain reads DSGVTQTPKHLITATGQRVTLRCSPRSGDLSVYWYQQSLDQGLQFLIQYYNGEERAKGNILERFSAQQFPDLHSELNLSSLELGDSALYFCASTPTKGDAFFGPGTRLTVL.

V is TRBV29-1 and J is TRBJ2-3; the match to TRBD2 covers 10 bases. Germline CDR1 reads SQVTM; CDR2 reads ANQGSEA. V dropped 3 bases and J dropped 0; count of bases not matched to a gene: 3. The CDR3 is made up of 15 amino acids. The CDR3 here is CSVDLLAGSTDTQYF. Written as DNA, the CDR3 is TGCAGCGTTGATCTACTAGCGGGAAGCACAGATACGCAGTATTTT.

In DNA form, the CDR3 reads TGCGCCAGCAGCCAAGCGGCGGGGGAATCTTACCTCAATGAGCAGTTCTTC. Amino acids: CASSQAAGESYLNEQFF. The rearrangement uses TRBV4-3 and TRBJ2-1; TRBD2 agrees at 7 bases. This CDR3 region has 17 residues. CDR1 LGHNA and CDR2 YSLEER come from the germline V gene. V lost 1 base and J lost 6; bases outside the gene matches: 12.

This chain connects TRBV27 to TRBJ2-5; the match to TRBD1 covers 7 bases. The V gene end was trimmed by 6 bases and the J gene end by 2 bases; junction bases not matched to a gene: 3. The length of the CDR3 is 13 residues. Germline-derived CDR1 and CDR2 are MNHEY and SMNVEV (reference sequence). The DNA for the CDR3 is TGTGCCAGCAGAGGGACAGAGCAAGAGACCCAGTACTTC. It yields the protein CASRGTEQETQYF.

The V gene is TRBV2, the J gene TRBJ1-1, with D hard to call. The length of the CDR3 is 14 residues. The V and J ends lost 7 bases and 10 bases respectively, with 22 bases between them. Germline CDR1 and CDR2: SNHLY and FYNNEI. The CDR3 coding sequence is TGTGCCAGCACGGCAGACATGGGTCTCCCAGGAGCTTTCTTT. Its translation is CASTADMGLPGAFF.

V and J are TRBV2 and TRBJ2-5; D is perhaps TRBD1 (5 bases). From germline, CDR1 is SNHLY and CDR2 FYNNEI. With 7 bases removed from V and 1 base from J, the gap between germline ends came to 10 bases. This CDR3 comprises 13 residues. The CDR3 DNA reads TGTGCCAGCACCGGACATCCCCAAGAGACCCAGTACTTC. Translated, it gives CASTGHPQETQYF.

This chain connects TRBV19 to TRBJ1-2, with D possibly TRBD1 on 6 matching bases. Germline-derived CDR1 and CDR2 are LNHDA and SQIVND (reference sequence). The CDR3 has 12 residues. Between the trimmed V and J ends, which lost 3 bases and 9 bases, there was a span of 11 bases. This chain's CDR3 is CASSIWDNRYTF. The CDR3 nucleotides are TGTGCCAGTAGTATCTGGGACAATCGCTACACCTTC.